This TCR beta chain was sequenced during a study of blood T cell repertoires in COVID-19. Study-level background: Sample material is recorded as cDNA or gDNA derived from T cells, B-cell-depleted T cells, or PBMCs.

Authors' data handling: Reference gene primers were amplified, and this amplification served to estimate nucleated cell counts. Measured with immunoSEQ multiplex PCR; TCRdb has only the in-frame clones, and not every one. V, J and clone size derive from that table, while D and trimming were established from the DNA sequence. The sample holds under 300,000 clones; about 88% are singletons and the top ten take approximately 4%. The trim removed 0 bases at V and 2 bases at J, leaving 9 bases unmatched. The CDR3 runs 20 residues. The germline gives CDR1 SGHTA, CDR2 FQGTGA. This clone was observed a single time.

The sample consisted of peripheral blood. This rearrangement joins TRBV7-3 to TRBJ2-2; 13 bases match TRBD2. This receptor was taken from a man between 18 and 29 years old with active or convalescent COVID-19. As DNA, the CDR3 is TGTGCCAGCAGCTTAACGTTAAGGACTAGCGGGAGCGCAAACACCGGGGAGCTGTTTTTT. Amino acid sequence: CASSLTLRTSGSANTGELFF.